This section outlines one T cell receptor (beta chain) sequence together with its context. The antigen is unknown. V was trimmed by 4 bases and J by 3 bases, leaving 9 bases between them. From germline, CDR1 is MNHEY and CDR2 SVGAGI. The CDR3 spans 13 residues. TCRdb keeps only in-frame clones here, not all; method: immunoSEQ multiplex PCR. The repertoire holds more than 15,000 clones, with 70% to 90% as singletons. This entry is derived from a study of T cell clonotyping in hematopoietic cell transplantation. Broader study findings: After transplant, recipient diversity fell while pathologically expanded clonotypes grew through day 180. Few recipient clonotypes overlapped donors; over 97% were de novo at given depth.

The source material was peripheral blood mononuclear cells. The clonotype originates from a woman between 35 and 50 years old in good health. Some clones in this sample may be carry-over from other donors' samples. The chain uses TRBV6-5 and TRBJ1-1, with a tentative D call TRBD1 (5 bases). The CDR3 reads CASSSGLHTEAFF. DNA for the CDR3: TGTGCCAGCAGTTCGGGACTCCACACTGAAGCTTTCTTT.